The clone carrying this T cell receptor (beta chain) was seen ten or more times. Antigen specificity is unknown. This record comes from a study of read filtering for tumor transcriptome and immune sequencing. The study, taken as a whole, reports: Dropping single-read clonotypes raised IR-seq and RNA-seq shared-clonotype correlation.

From roughly 390 ng of RNA, a library with molecular barcoded alpha/delta and beta/gamma adaptors was made. From the reads, TCRdb called clonotypes with MiXCR, one entry per CDR3 protein. Of some 130,000 distinct CDR3 sequences in the sample, around 13% are singletons; the top ten hold 11%. Germline V CDR1 and CDR2: SEHNR, FQNEAQ (reference sequence). The CDR3 sequence is 13 residues long. V lost 7 bases, J lost 7 bases, and 16 bases lay in between. The clonotype was recovered from a donor at least 40 years old with multiple myeloma. The genes are TRBV7-9 and TRBJ1-1; D is ambiguous. The source material was a population of CD138-negative cells sorted from bone marrow. This CDR3 is CASTPRVNVEAFF. CDR3 bases: TGTGCCAGCACCCCACGGGTCAATGTTGAAGCTTTCTTT.